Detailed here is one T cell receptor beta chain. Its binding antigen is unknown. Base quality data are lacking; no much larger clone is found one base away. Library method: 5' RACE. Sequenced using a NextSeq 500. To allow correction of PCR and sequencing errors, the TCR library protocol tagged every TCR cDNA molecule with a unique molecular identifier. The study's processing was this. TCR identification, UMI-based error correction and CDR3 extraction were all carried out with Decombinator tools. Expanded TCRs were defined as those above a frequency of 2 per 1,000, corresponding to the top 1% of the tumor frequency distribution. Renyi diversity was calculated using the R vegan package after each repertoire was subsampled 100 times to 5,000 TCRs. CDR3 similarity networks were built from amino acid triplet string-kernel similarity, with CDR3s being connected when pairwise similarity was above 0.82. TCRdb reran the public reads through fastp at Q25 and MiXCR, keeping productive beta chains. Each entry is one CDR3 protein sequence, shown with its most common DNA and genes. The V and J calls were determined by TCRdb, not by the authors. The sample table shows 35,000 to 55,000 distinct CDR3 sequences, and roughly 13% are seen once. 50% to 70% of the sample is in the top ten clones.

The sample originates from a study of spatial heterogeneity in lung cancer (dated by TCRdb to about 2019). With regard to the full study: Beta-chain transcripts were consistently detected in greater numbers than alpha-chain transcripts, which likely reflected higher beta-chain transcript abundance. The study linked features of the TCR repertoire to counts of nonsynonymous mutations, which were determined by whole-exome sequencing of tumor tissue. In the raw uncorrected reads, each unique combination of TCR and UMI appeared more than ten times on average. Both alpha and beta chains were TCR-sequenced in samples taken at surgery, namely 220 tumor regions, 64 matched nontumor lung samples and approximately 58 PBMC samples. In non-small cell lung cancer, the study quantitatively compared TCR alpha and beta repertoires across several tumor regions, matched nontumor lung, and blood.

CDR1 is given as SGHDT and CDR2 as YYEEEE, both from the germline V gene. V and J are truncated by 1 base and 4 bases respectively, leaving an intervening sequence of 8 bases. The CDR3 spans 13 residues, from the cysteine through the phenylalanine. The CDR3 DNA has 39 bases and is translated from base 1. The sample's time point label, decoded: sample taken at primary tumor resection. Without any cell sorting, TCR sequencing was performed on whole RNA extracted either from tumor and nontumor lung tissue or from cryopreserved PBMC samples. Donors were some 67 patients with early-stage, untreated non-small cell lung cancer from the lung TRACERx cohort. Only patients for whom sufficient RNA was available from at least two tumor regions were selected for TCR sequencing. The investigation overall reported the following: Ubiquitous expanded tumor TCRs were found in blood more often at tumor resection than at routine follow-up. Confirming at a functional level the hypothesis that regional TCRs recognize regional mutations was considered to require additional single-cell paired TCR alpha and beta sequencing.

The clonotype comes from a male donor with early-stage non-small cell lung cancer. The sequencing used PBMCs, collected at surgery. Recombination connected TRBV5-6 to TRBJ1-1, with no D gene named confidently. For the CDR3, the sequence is CASSLFGSTEAFF. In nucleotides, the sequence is TGTGCCAGCAGCTTGTTTGGGTCCACTGAAGCTTTCTTT.